Sequencing of this TCR beta chain was carried out in a study of shared clonotypes between healthy human individuals. Germline V lookup: CDR1 SGHRS, CDR2 YFSETQ. The CDR3 has 15 amino acids. V gave up 1 base and J gave up 3 bases, with 13 bases separating them. Naive CD8 cells comprised CD45RO-negative, CCR7-positively selected cells, excluding terminally differentiated effector memory CD45RA+ cells. Study-level findings and limits: Investigators collected only blood, and repertoires in tissues likely differ.

To note about this clone: Its specificity is unknown.

About 33,000 T cell genomes (around 0.2 ug DNA) went into each sorted-subset replicate. Sequencing used immunoSEQ multiplex PCR; TCRdb keeps in-frame clones, though not all of them. The sample includes about 2 million clones, approximately 95% of them seen just once. Sequences were obtained from naive CD8+ T cells sorted from blood. This TCR came from a young man in good health. The gene calls are TRBV5-1 and TRBJ2-5; TRBD1 might be the D (6 bases). The CDR3 DNA reads as TGCGCCAGCAGCTTGAAATGGGGACACAAAGAGACCCAGTACTTC. Translating it yields CASSLKWGHKETQYF.